This passage covers 23 T cell receptor beta chains from one sample sequenced in a study of Graves' ophthalmopathy and Graves' hyperthyroidism. For repertoire sequencing, the TCR beta CDR3 regions were amplified from RNA transcripts. After a first-round RT-PCR with HTBI primers, a second-round multiplex PCR was run. TCRdb re-called the multiplex PCR reads with MiXCR, one entry per CDR3 protein. This table has 1 million to 1.3 million distinct CDR3 sequences, roughly 35% appearing once. The sequencing sample was made of peripheral blood or thyroid tissue (not recorded which). The receptor set was obtained from an adult man with Graves' hyperthyroidism.

In this sample, this clonotype turned up many times. The rearrangement joins TRBV29-1 to TRBJ2-2; TRBD1 matches 8 bases. The germline gives CDR1 SQVTM, CDR2 ANQGSEA. The length of the CDR3 is 13 residues. V shed 7 bases and J 4 bases; nucleotides not matched to a gene: 5. The CDR3 loop reads CSAGGEGTGELFF. Written as DNA, the CDR3 is TGCAGCGCAGGGGGCGAGGGCACCGGGGAGCTGTTTTTT.

The rearrangement joins TRBV10-3 to TRBJ2-5, with a possible D match to TRBD2 (6 bases). Trimming cost V 8 bases and J 5 bases, with 15 bases left between them. The CDR3 is 13 residues long. Germline V gene sequence: CDR1 ENHRY, CDR2 SYGVKD. In DNA, the CDR3 is TGTGCCATCCAACTCGGGAGCAGTGAGACCCAGTACTTC. Its protein product is CAIQLGSSETQYF.

This clonotype was observed many times. The rearrangement uses TRBV10-3 and TRBJ2-7; no clear D. Between the trimmed V and J ends, which lost 6 bases and 2 bases, there was a span of 14 bases. The CDR3 loop spans 14 amino acids. Germline-derived CDR1 and CDR2 are ENHRY and SYGVKD. The CDR3 region is CAISPDLQAYEQYF. DNA of the CDR3: TGTGCCATCAGCCCAGACCTGCAAGCCTACGAGCAGTACTTC.

In regard to this clonotype: One base away lies a much larger clone, so this may be a sequencing read error. The chain employs TRBV7-2 and TRBJ1-4, with TRBD1 matching 9 bases. The germline gives CDR1 SGHTA, CDR2 FQGNSA. The V gene end was trimmed by 3 bases and the J gene end by 7 bases; junction bases not matched to a gene: 3. The CDR3 length is 14 residues. In DNA form, the CDR3 reads TGTGCCAGCAGCTTCCTGGACAGGGGTGAAAAACTGTTTTTT. It translates to CASSFLDRGEKLFF.

This clonotype was found many times. Here the CDR3 DNA reads TGTGCCAGCAGCCAGCCGGGACATCTGAACTATGGCTACACCTTC. Translating gives CASSQPGHLNYGYTF. The V and J genes are TRBV14 and TRBJ1-2, with D tentatively TRBD1 (6 bases). V gave up 3 bases and J gave up 2 bases, with 13 bases separating them. CDR3 size: 15 residues. In germline, CDR1 is SGHDN, CDR2 FVKESK.

This clonotype was counted ten times or more. The chain links TRBV29-1 to TRBJ1-1; D unresolved. The CDR3 loop spans 9 amino acids. V lost 7 bases and J 10 bases, leaving 10 bases between the germline ends. Germline V gene sequence: CDR1 SQVTM, CDR2 ANQGSEA. CDR3: CSDGRGAFF. CDR3 sequence (DNA): TGCAGCGACGGAAGAGGAGCTTTCTTT.

Notes on this clonotype: This may come from a read error, since a much larger clone is one base off. J is TRBJ1-1 and V is TRBV7-2; TRBD1 agrees at 7 bases. CDR3 size: 12 residues. CDR1 is SGHTA, CDR2 FQGNSA, per germline. V lost 4 bases and J lost 10; bases outside the gene matches: 6. The CDR3 DNA is TGTGCCAGCAGCTGGGGACAGCGAGGAGCTTTCTTT. This codes for CASSWGQRGAFF.

This clonotype came up many times. The CDR3 DNA sequence: TGTGCCAGCAGTGAAACTGCCTCTGGAAACACCATATATTTT. It yields the protein CASSETASGNTIYF. The rearrangement joins TRBV2 to TRBJ1-3; D remains unclear. The CDR3 covers 14 residues. Trimming removed 2 bases from V and 0 bases from J, with 5 bases in between. Looked up from germline, CDR1 is SNHLY and CDR2 is FYNNEI.

This sequence joins TRBV29-1 and TRBJ1-2; the D gene is possibly TRBD1 (6 bases). V was shortened by 8 bases and J by 4 bases, with 17 bases between the two germline ends. The CDR3 spans 13 residues. The germline CDR1 and CDR2 sequences are SQVTM and ANQGSEA. The CDR3 nucleotides are TGCAGCTCCAATGGGGGGGCTGGCTATGGCTACACCTTC. Protein sequence: CSSNGGAGYGYTF.

This clonotype showed up many times. V gene TRBV19 combines with J gene TRBJ1-5, with 10 bases aligning to TRBD1. The germline CDR1 and CDR2 sequences are LNHDA and SQIVND (reference sequence). The CDR3 covers 15 residues. The V segment lost 3 bases and the J segment 6 bases; nucleotides outside the gene matches: 5. The CDR3 nucleotides read TGTGCCAGTAGTATTTCTGACAGGGGGCCTCAGCCCCAGCATTTT. Translated: CASSISDRGPQPQHF.

Turning to this clonotype: A much bigger clone sits one base away, suggesting this may be a read error. The chain uses TRBV20-1 and TRBJ2-7; the D is unclear. Germline V CDR1 and CDR2: DFQATT, SNEGSKA (reference sequence). The CDR3 runs to 13 residues. The CDR3 reads CTVIIRSSYEQYF. The CDR3 region has the DNA TGCACTGTGATAATCAGGAGCTCCTACGAGCAGTACTTC.

This clonotype was counted many times. The chain has TRBV9 and TRBJ1-5, with 7 bases matching TRBD1. The ends lost 0 bases at V and 4 bases at J; junction bases unmatched: 4. CDR1 and CDR2 from the germline V gene are SGDLS and YYNGEE. The CDR3 length is 15 residues. The CDR3 DNA reads TGTGCCAGCAGCGTAGAGGGGACAGCAAATCAGCCCCAGCATTTT. Its translation is CASSVEGTANQPQHF.

This clonotype was recorded many times. This chain joins TRBV7-9 and TRBJ2-7; the D gene is possibly TRBD2 (6 bases). The V end was cut by 5 bases, the J end by 3 bases, with 20 bases between. The CDR3 sequence is 16 residues long. Germline V gene sequence: CDR1 SEHNR, CDR2 FQNEAQ (reference sequence). CDR3 loop: CASSPGIGSRDYEQYF. CDR3 sequence (DNA): TGTGCCAGCAGCCCCGGGATCGGGAGCAGGGACTACGAGCAGTACTTC. Full variable domain (missing parts from reference TRBV7-9 and TRBJ2-7): DTGVSQNPRHKITKRGQNVTFRCDPISEHNRLYWYRQTLGQGPEFLTYFQNEAQLEKSRLLSDRFSAERPKGSFSTLEIQRTEQGDSAMYLCASSPGIGSRDYEQYFGPGTRLTVT.

As to this clonotype: This may be a read error: a much more frequent sequence differs by one nucleotide. The rearrangement links TRBV29-1 to TRBJ2-7; 9 bases are shared with TRBD1. CDR3 size: 14 residues. Germline values: CDR1 SQVTM, CDR2 ANQGSEA. V was pared by 8 bases and J by 0 bases, with 8 bases of the junction left unmatched. The CDR3 region has the DNA TGCAGCTTTTCCGGGACAGGGAGCTCCTACGAGCAGTACTTC. It specifies CSFSGTGSSYEQYF.

As regards this clonotype: Just one base apart from a much larger clone, this may be a read error. The V gene is TRBV20-1, the J gene TRBJ2-5; the match to TRBD2 covers 8 bases. The V gene's germline CDR1 is DFQATT and CDR2 SNEGSKA (reference sequence). There are 13 residues in the CDR3. V gave up 7 bases and J gave up 5 bases; unmatched junction bases: 9. This CDR3 reads CSVSSGAAETQYF. For the CDR3, the DNA is TGCAGTGTTAGTAGCGGGGCGGCGGAGACCCAGTACTTC.

The V and J genes are TRBV4-3 and TRBJ2-6, with unresolved D. Germline V gene sequence: CDR1 LGHNA, CDR2 YSLEER. The CDR3 extends over 15 amino acids. With 4 bases removed from V and 1 base from J, the gap between germline ends came to 8 bases. The CDR3 DNA reads as TGCGCCAGCAGCCTACTCATATCTGGGGCCAACGTCCTGACTTTC. This encodes CASSLLISGANVLTF.

The V gene is TRBV28, the J gene TRBJ1-1, with 11 nucleotides matching TRBD1. Unmatched junction bases numbered 9, after V lost 6 bases and J lost 9 bases. Germline assignment: CDR1 MDHEN and CDR2 SYDVKM. CDR3 length: 14 residues. CDR3 protein: CASSTPGQGVKAFF. CDR3 in DNA: TGTGCCAGCAGCACCCCGGGACAGGGGGTTAAAGCTTTCTTT.

V is TRBV10-3 and J is TRBJ2-5; D assignment may be TRBD1 or TRBD2 (7 bases each). The CDR3 has 14 residues. The V gene lost 8 bases and the J gene lost 5 bases, with 18 bases spanning the gap. Looked up from germline, CDR1 is ENHRY and CDR2 is SYGVKD. DNA of the CDR3: TGTGCCATCGGAGGGGGCGGGGGCACTGAGACCCAGTACTTC. Translated, it gives CAIGGGGGTETQYF.

This clonotype appeared many times. The gene calls are TRBV20-1 and TRBJ1-4; 10 bases align to TRBD1. The length of the CDR3 is 15 residues. Per the germline V gene, CDR1 is DFQATT and CDR2 is SNEGSKA (reference sequence). V dropped 6 bases and J dropped 8; count of bases not matched to a gene: 12. The CDR3 nucleotides read TGCAGTGCCAGACAGGGGGCGCGCGTTCTGGAAAAACTGTTTTTT. Translation: CSARQGARVLEKLFF.

In its sample, this clonotype was seen many times. The chain recombines TRBV9 with TRBJ1-2; D is undetermined. Germline CDR1 and CDR2: SGDLS and YYNGEE. This CDR3 contains 14 residues. Trimming pared 3 bases from V and 4 bases from J, leaving 13 bases between. In DNA form, the CDR3 reads TGTGCCAGCAGCGCCCATAGTGCCAGCTATGGCTACACCTTC. It specifies CASSAHSASYGYTF.

V is TRBV15 and J is TRBJ2-5, with D perhaps TRBD1 (6 bases). CDR3 length equals 14 residues. The germline V gene has CDR1 LNHNV and CDR2 YYDKDF (reference sequence). Trimming cost V 5 bases and J 5 bases, with 15 bases left between them. The DNA for the CDR3 is TGTGCCACCAGCGGCAGGGGAGCCCAGGAGACCCAGTACTTC. It translates to CATSGRGAQETQYF.

Many counts were recorded for this clonotype. The DNA for the CDR3 is TGCAGTGCTAGTCGGGAGTGGGGCAATCAGCCCCAGCATTTT. This gives the protein CSASREWGNQPQHF. The chain joins TRBV20-1 to TRBJ1-5, with unresolved D. Per germline, CDR1 DFQATT and CDR2 SNEGSKA (reference sequence). This CDR3 is built from 14 residues. Deletions cut 3 bases from V and 2 bases from J, with 11 bases between.

The chain carries TRBV18 and TRBJ1-4; no clear D gene. Trimming cost V 6 bases and J 0 bases, with 11 bases left between them. Germline V lookup: CDR1 KGHSH, CDR2 LQKENI. This CDR3 is built from 15 residues. Written as DNA, the CDR3 is TGTGCCAGCTCCCCGGGGATCTCAACTAATGAAAAACTGTTTTTT. Protein sequence: CASSPGISTNEKLFF.